These 10 T cell receptor beta chains were all obtained from the same sample, sequenced in a study of T-cell memory formation after mild COVID-19. TCRdb analysed the 5' RACE reads with MiXCR anew, one entry per CDR3 protein. The repertoire holds 300,000 to 350,000 distinct CDR3 sequences, with roughly 15% as singletons. The sequencing input was PBMCs or a T cell subset sorted from them (not recorded which). Every receptor here comes from a man between 18 and 35 years old who had mild COVID-19 (a few samples of this study predate the infection). Cell type and time point are not known.

The DNA for the CDR3 is TGTGCCAGCAGCTTCGGGACAGGCTATGGCTACACCTTC. Protein product: CASSFGTGYGYTF. This chain connects TRBV5-6 to TRBJ1-2, with 8 nucleotides matching TRBD1. Trimming removed 2 bases from V and 4 bases from J; junction bases left unmatched: 1. The CDR3 contains 13 residues. CDR1 and CDR2 from the germline V gene are SGHDT and YYEEEE.

This clonotype showed up just a few times. The chain joins TRBV6-2 or TRBV6-3 to TRBJ1-2; D remains unclear. The CDR3 extends over 17 amino acids. From germline, CDR1 is MNHEY and CDR2 SVGEGT. The germline V and J ends were trimmed by 2 bases and 4 bases, with 20 bases remaining between them. The CDR3, as DNA: TGTGCCAGCAGTTACGTCGGACTGCCGCTTCGAGCCTATGGCTACACCTTC. Amino acids: CASSYVGLPLRAYGYTF.

This chain connects TRBV11-2 to TRBJ2-4; D might be TRBD1 (5 bases). The CDR3 length is 13 residues. V gave up 8 bases and J gave up 1 base, with 9 bases separating them. Germline-derived CDR1 and CDR2 are SGHAT and FQNNGV. In DNA form, the CDR3 reads TGTGCCAGCTGGGGCTCGGCCAAAAACATTCAGTACTTC. Its translation: CASWGSAKNIQYF.

This clonotype has only one observation. The chain links TRBV27 to TRBJ2-1; 16 bases fit TRBD2. CDR3 length: 14 amino acids. The trim removed 4 bases at V and 16 bases at J, leaving 7 bases unmatched. In germline, CDR1 is MNHEY, CDR2 SMNVEV (reference sequence). CDR3 in amino acids: CASSSAGLAGGTFF. Written as DNA, the CDR3 is TGTGCCAGCAGTTCGGCGGGACTAGCGGGGGGGACTTTCTTC.

This chain connects TRBV2 to TRBJ2-3; no clear D. CDR1 SNHLY and CDR2 FYNNEI come from the germline V gene. This CDR3 has 13 amino acids. Trimming shortened V by 2 bases and J by 4 bases, and 7 bases separated the two germline ends. The chain's CDR3 is CASSEIFADTQYF. CDR3 DNA sequence: TGTGCCAGCAGTGAAATTTTTGCAGATACGCAGTATTTT.

Many counts were recorded for this clonotype. The chain combines TRBV12-3 or TRBV12-4 with TRBJ2-5; 7 bases fit TRBD2. The CDR3 is 14 amino acids. V trimming: 3 bases; J trimming: 2 bases; junction bases outside the gene matches: 3. CDR3 protein: CASSLGGDQETQYF. The CDR3, as DNA: TGTGCCAGCAGTTTGGGGGGGGATCAAGAGACCCAGTACTTC.

The V and J genes are TRBV28 and TRBJ1-1; perhaps TRBD1 as D (6 bases). Trimming left V 7 bases short and J 3 bases short, with 9 bases between. CDR1 and CDR2 (germline): MDHEN, SYDVKM. This CDR3 comprises 12 residues. In nucleotides, the CDR3 is TGTGCCAGCATTAGACAGGACACTGAAGCTTTCTTT. It translates to CASIRQDTEAFF.

The table lists this clonotype with a few counts. The chain uses TRBV7-9 and TRBJ2-7, with 7 bases aligning to TRBD2. Trimming took 1 base from V and 3 from J; bases not matched to a gene: 6. The CDR3 runs 15 residues. Germline loops: CDR1 SEHNR, CDR2 FQNEAQ (reference sequence). CDR3 nucleotides: TGTGCCAGCAGCTTAGGGGCTAGCGGACACTACGAGCAGTACTTC. This encodes CASSLGASGHYEQYF.

This chain links TRBV7-2 with TRBJ1-2; unclear D gene. CDR3 length: 16 residues. Germline CDR1 and CDR2: SGHTA and FQGNSA. With 1 base removed from V and 5 bases from J, the gap between germline ends came to 17 bases. The DNA of the CDR3 is TGTGCCAGCAGCTTAGATCAGCAGGCCGTTTTTTATGGCTACACCTTC. It yields the protein CASSLDQQAVFYGYTF.

The chain recombines TRBV4-3 with TRBJ1-4; D is uncertain. The CDR3 totals 16 residues. Germline V gives CDR1 LGHNA, CDR2 YSLEER. The V and J ends lost 3 bases and 5 bases respectively, with 16 bases between them. CDR3 in DNA: TGCGCCAGCAGCCAGGACCCATTGGGAGGGAATGAAAAACTGTTTTTT. This codes for CASSQDPLGGNEKLFF.